A single sample gave rise to the 10 T cell receptor beta chains below, sequenced in a study of T-cell reconstitution after alpha-beta-depleted transplantation in children. During its preparation, the TCRbeta library received unique molecular identifiers. TCRdb processed the PCR reads anew with MiXCR; each CDR3 protein has one entry. In the table there are 200,000 to 250,000 distinct CDR3 sequences, 9.5% to 13% of which are singletons. The source material was PBMCs, sampled before TCRalphabeta/CD19-depleted stem cell transplant. Receptors originate from a child younger than two with acute myeloid leukemia, due to receive a stem cell transplant.

At least ten counts were recorded for this clonotype. This chain links TRBV25-1 with TRBJ1-2, with D hard to call. Germline V gives CDR1 MGHDK, CDR2 SYGVNS. Trimming pared 0 bases from V and 7 bases from J, leaving 9 bases between. The CDR3 loop spans 13 amino acids. The CDR3: CASSEYSVAGYTF. As DNA, the CDR3 is TGTGCCAGCAGTGAATACAGCGTAGCTGGCTACACCTTC.

The chain couples TRBV30 to TRBJ1-1; D is unclear. Per the germline V gene, CDR1 is GTSNPN and CDR2 is SVGIG (reference sequence). The CDR3 loop spans 14 amino acids. V was trimmed by 2 bases and J by 5 bases, leaving 15 bases between them. The CDR3 bases are TGTGCCTGGAGTCACGCTGGGATGGGGACTGAAGCTTTCTTT. Its protein is CAWSHAGMGTEAFF.

This clonotype was found many times. The V gene is TRBV12-3 or TRBV12-4, the J gene TRBJ2-7, with D possibly being TRBD2 (5 bases). This CDR3 has 13 residues. Trimming stripped 10 bases from V and 7 bases from J, with 20 bases between. The CDR3 nucleotides read TGTGCCACCACTGGAGGCCCCCCTGGGGAGCAGTACTTC. Protein product: CATTGGPPGEQYF.

By share, this clonotype ranks as medium-sized. The chain couples TRBV28 to TRBJ2-7, with TRBD1 identical over 8 bases. J lost 0 bases, V lost 5 bases, and 6 bases had no gene match. Germline V gives CDR1 MDHEN, CDR2 SYDVKM. The CDR3 extends over 15 amino acids. This CDR3 reads CASSPSDRDSYEQYF. The CDR3, as DNA: TGTGCCAGCAGTCCCTCGGACAGGGACTCCTACGAGCAGTACTTC. The full variable domain, with the rest looked up from reference TRBV28 and TRBJ2-7, is DVKVTQSSRYLVKRTGEKVFLECVQDMDHENMFWYRQDPGLGLRLIYFSYDVKMKEKGDIPEGYSVSREKKERFSLILESASTNQTSMYLCASSPSDRDSYEQYFGPGTRLTVT.

There are many counts of this clonotype. V gene TRBV9 combines with J gene TRBJ2-4; D may be TRBD2 (6 bases). The V end was cut by 3 bases, the J end by 3 bases, with 7 bases between. Germline lookup yields CDR1 SGDLS and CDR2 YYNGEE. The CDR3 sequence is 13 residues long. The chain's CDR3 is CASSAGGKNIQYF. The CDR3 nucleotides are TGTGCCAGCAGCGCCGGGGGCAAAAACATTCAGTACTTC. Together with reference TRBV9 and TRBJ2-4, the CDR3 gives the full variable domain: DSGVTQTPKHLITATGQRVTLRCSPRSGDLSVYWYQQSLDQGLQFLIQYYNGEERAKGNILERFSAQQFPDLHSELNLSSLELGDSALYFCASSAGGKNIQYFGAGTRLSVL.

This clonotype showed up many times. The chain joins TRBV5-1 to TRBJ1-3; D is unresolved. V gave up 0 bases and J gave up 0 bases, with 4 bases separating them. The germline V gene encodes CDR1 SGHRS and CDR2 YFSETQ. There are 14 residues in the CDR3. The CDR3 DNA sequence: TGCGCCAGCAGCTTGGACGGCTCTGGAAACACCATATATTTT. Its protein is CASSLDGSGNTIYF.

As regards this clonotype: One end of the junction is discordant with germline, which a read error may explain. V gene TRBV3-1 combines with J gene TRBJ2-7; D may correspond to TRBD1 or TRBD2 (5 bases each). This CDR3 has 14 amino acids. CDR1 and CDR2 from the germline V gene are LGHDT and YNNKEL (reference sequence). For the CDR3, the DNA is TGTGCCACCAGCCCCGAGAGGGGCTCCTACGAGCAGTACTTC. It is translated as CATSPERGSYEQYF.

This clonotype was counted ten times or more. This rearrangement joins TRBV3-1 to TRBJ1-1, with D maybe TRBD1 (5 bases). From germline, CDR1 is LGHDT and CDR2 YNNKEL (reference sequence). CDR3 length: 17 amino acids. Trimming took off 1 base at V and 0 bases at J, with 15 bases between the two ends. CDR3 in amino acids: CASSQVFGDAVNTEAFF. The CDR3 DNA reads as TGTGCCAGCAGCCAAGTCTTCGGGGACGCGGTGAACACTGAAGCTTTCTTT.

The sample holds many counts of this clonotype. The gene calls are TRBV29-1 and TRBJ2-7; 10 nucleotides agree with TRBD1. V shed 0 bases, J shed 12 bases, and the junction held 5 bases outside the gene matches. CDR1 is SQVTM, CDR2 ANQGSEA, per germline. CDR3 length: 12 residues. Written as DNA, the CDR3 is TGCAGCGTTGAAGACGGGACAGGGGCTCCGTACTTC. Protein: CSVEDGTGAPYF.

This clonotype was recorded at least ten times. J is TRBJ2-7 and V is TRBV10-3; D could derive from TRBD1 or TRBD2 (5 bases each). CDR1 and CDR2 (germline): ENHRY, SYGVKD. This CDR3 is 11 amino acids long. Trimming pared 6 bases from V and 5 bases from J, leaving 8 bases between. The CDR3, as DNA: TGTGCCATCAGGGGGGTGGACGAGCAGTACTTC. This encodes CAIRGVDEQYF.